This T cell receptor beta chain was captured in a study of cytomegalovirus exposure and HLA in healthy donors. On the study more broadly: In terms of ancestry, the Caucasian-associated cluster contained about four fifths of the approximately 380 genotyped donors. Findings and limits, study-wide: The HLA-A and HLA-B alleles of most subjects were reportedly predicted accurately from TCR beta sequences. Many donors shared some public TCRs, even though most TCR sequences were rare. In a later analysis, CMV-associated beta chains were mostly HLA-associated, it appeared.

Trimming pared 1 base from V and 8 bases from J, leaving 12 bases between. Germline V gene lookup returns CDR1 SGHTS and CDR2 YDEGEE. The CDR3 contains 13 residues. The PCR employed 60 Vbeta primers together with 13 Jbeta primers. Here immunoSEQ multiplex PCR was the method, and the copy in TCRdb shows in-frame clones only, minus some. The sample includes fewer than 200,000 clones, less than 90% of them seen just once. Note on this clone: Its specificity is unknown.

The receptor was isolated from a woman aged 50 to 60 in good health and CMV-seropositive. The V and J genes are TRBV5-8 and TRBJ1-2, with TRBD1 as a possible D gene (6 bases). The sequenced material came from PBMCs. CDR3 region: CASSLPGTRGYTF. The CDR3 DNA reads TGTGCCAGCAGCTTGCCCGGGACACGGGGCTACACCTTC.